This T cell receptor (beta chain) was identified in a study of identifying expanded T cells in peripheral blood. CDR1 is SGDLS, CDR2 YYNGEE, per germline. The CDR3 has 14 amino acids. V lost 1 base and J 2 bases, leaving 6 bases between the germline ends. The data were produced by immunoSEQ multiplex PCR, yet TCRdb's version contains in-frame clones alone and is incomplete. This table has some 96,000 clones, approximately 88% appearing once. Collection occurred without any documented infections or immune events in donors. Sequencing was carried out using blood. The chain carries TRBV9 and TRBJ2-2; a possible D gene is TRBD2 (5 bases). This receptor was taken from a person aged 18 to 69 in good health. The chain's CDR3 is CASSVRENTGELFF. DNA of the CDR3: TGTGCCAGCAGCGTACGGGAAAACACCGGGGAGCTGTTTTTT.